This TCR beta chain derives from a study of shared clonotypes between healthy human individuals. Across the study: Sampling drew on donors who were a couple of women and a few men aged 18 to 49.

Naive CD8 cells were CD45RO-negative, positively selected for CCR7, excluding terminally differentiated effector memory CD45RA+ cells. Produced via immunoSEQ multiplex PCR; TCRdb's table is partial and in-frame only. The sample has some 1,900,000 clones, about 95% seen once. Germline-derived CDR1 and CDR2 are MNHEY and SVGAGI. V was clipped by 0 bases and J by 10 bases, with 7 bases between them. The CDR3 is made up of 12 amino acids. The V gene is TRBV6-5, the J gene TRBJ2-1; tentative D call: TRBD2 (5 bases). The sequenced sample was naive CD8+ T cells sorted from blood. The receptor was derived from a man aged 18 to 30 in good health. In DNA form, the CDR3 reads TGTGCCAGCAGTTACTCGACGGGAGAGCAGTTCTTC. Amino acids: CASSYSTGEQFF.